This T cell receptor (beta chain) originates from a study of vaccination and CD4 T cells after COVID-19. Overall study context: The study collected post-vaccine samples a median around 67 days after dose two, with a range of 14 to 241. General study findings and limits: Post-infection sampling omitted early timepoints and covered relatively few convalescent patients.

CDR1 is SNHLY and CDR2 is FYNNEI in the germline V gene. This CDR3 region has 16 residues. V was clipped by 2 bases and J by 0 bases, with 11 bases between them. Time point in this sample: late sampling 161 to 241 days after vaccination in three convalescent patients. TCRdb fed the PCR reads into MiXCR, producing one record per CDR3 protein. This table has approximately 40,000 distinct CDR3 sequences, about 34% appearing once. A word on this clonotype: Its antigen is undetermined.

The clonotype was recovered from a human donor who had recovered from COVID-19. J is TRBJ1-5 and V is TRBV2, with a weak D call TRBD1 (6 bases). The sequencing here drew on CD4+ T cells from blood, taken about 7 months after SARS-CoV-2 vaccination. The CDR3 sequence is CASSETTGYSNQPQHF. CDR3 DNA sequence: TGTGCCAGCAGTGAAACAACAGGGTATAGCAATCAGCCCCAGCATTTT.